The T cell receptor beta chain described here comes from a study of T cells in Graves' hyperthyroidism and ophthalmopathy. This clonotype was picked up a small number of times. V lost 9 bases and J lost 5; bases outside the gene matches: 14. The CDR3 contains 15 residues. CDR1 and CDR2 (germline): KGHDR, SFDVKD. Using RNA transcripts as the source, TCR beta CDR3 regions were amplified. HTBI primers were the set used in a first-round RT-PCR of the TCR CDR3. TCRdb called the multiplex PCR reads again in MiXCR, with one record for every CDR3 protein. Of hundreds of thousands of distinct CDR3 sequences in the sample, 16% were seen once. Extraction of PBMCs used under 13 ml of fresh peripheral blood.

The TCR was taken from a woman between 40 and 50 years old with Graves' ophthalmopathy. The specimen sequenced was blood. The chain carries TRBV24-1 and TRBJ2-5; 7 bases line up with TRBD2. The CDR3 DNA sequence: TGTGCCACCGCGGGGGACCCGACGACGTGGGAGACCCAGTACTTC. Translated, it gives CATAGDPTTWETQYF.